The rows below give T cell receptor beta chains drawn from one sample of a study of shared clonotypes between healthy human individuals. Some clones are missing from TCRdb's copy, which holds only in-frame ones; the method was immunoSEQ multiplex PCR. There are fewer than 600,000 clones in the sample; roughly four fifths occur only once, and around 13% lies in the top ten. Sequences were obtained from PBMCs. Source of these receptors: a woman in her 40s in good health. Some clones in this sample may be carry-over from other donors' samples. CDR3s include the opening cysteine and the closing phenylalanine or tryptophan. Each record gives: clone size, D gene, J gene, V gene, CDR3 protein, CDR3 DNA. A D gene is named only where the DNA matches it firmly. Size tells how often a clone was seen (once, few, many) or the class of an expanded clone, and some rows leave it out.

clone_size: .
d_call: TRBD1
j_call: TRBJ2-3
v_call: TRBV11-3
cdr3_aa: CASSLTGATDTQYF
cdr3_nt: TGTGCCAGCAGCTTAACAGGGGCTACAGATACGCAGTATTTT

clone_size: .
d_call: TRBD2
j_call: TRBJ2-1
v_call: TRBV6-6
cdr3_aa: CASSYSRTSGYNEQFF
cdr3_nt: TGTGCCAGCAGTTACTCGAGGACTAGCGGCTACAATGAGCAGTTCTTC

clone_size: .
d_call: .
j_call: TRBJ1-2
v_call: TRBV28
cdr3_aa: CASSLLSAHYGYTF
cdr3_nt: TGTGCCAGCAGTTTATTGTCAGCTCACTATGGCTACACCTTC

clone_size: .
d_call: .
j_call: TRBJ2-7
v_call: TRBV28
cdr3_aa: CASSLYRTHSYEQYF
cdr3_nt: TGTGCCAGCAGTTTATATAGGACTCACTCCTACGAGCAGTACTTC

clone_size: once
d_call: .
j_call: TRBJ2-6
v_call: TRBV9
cdr3_aa: CASRPSGANVLTF
cdr3_nt: TGTGCCAGCAGGCCATCTGGGGCCAACGTCCTGACTTTC

clone_size: .
d_call: TRBD2
j_call: TRBJ2-1
v_call: TRBV28
cdr3_aa: CASTMGSSGMYNEQFF
cdr3_nt: TGTGCCAGCACCATGGGTTCTAGCGGGATGTACAATGAGCAGTTCTTC

clone_size: few
d_call: .
j_call: TRBJ2-3
v_call: TRBV7-2
cdr3_aa: CASSLSGQNTDTQYF
cdr3_nt: TGTGCCAGCAGCTTAAGTGGGCAGAACACAGATACGCAGTATTTT

clone_size: .
d_call: .
j_call: TRBJ2-1
v_call: TRBV2
cdr3_aa: CASRPRGAVYNEQFF
cdr3_nt: TGTGCCAGCAGACCAAGGGGGGCAGTCTACAATGAGCAGTTCTTC

clone_size: once
d_call: .
j_call: TRBJ2-1
v_call: TRBV29-1
cdr3_aa: CSVVGGSLNEQFF
cdr3_nt: TGCAGCGTTGTTGGTGGGTCCCTGAATGAGCAGTTCTTC

clone_size: .
d_call: .
j_call: TRBJ2-7
v_call: TRBV25-1
cdr3_aa: CASSVAGYEQYF
cdr3_nt: TGTGCCAGCAGTGTGGCGGGCTACGAGCAGTACTTC

clone_size: .
d_call: .
j_call: TRBJ2-1
v_call: TRBV7-7
cdr3_aa: CASSLGAANNEQFF
cdr3_nt: TGTGCCAGCAGCTTAGGGGCGGCGAACAATGAGCAGTTCTTC

clone_size: .
d_call: TRBD1
j_call: TRBJ2-1
v_call: TRBV9
cdr3_aa: CASSGGPGQRSYNEQFF
cdr3_nt: TGTGCCAGCAGCGGGGGCCCGGGACAGCGCTCCTACAATGAGCAGTTCTTC

clone_size: .
d_call: .
j_call: TRBJ2-4
v_call: TRBV7-9
cdr3_aa: CASSLVFGTEGNIQYF
cdr3_nt: TGTGCCAGCAGCTTAGTTTTCGGGACGGAAGGAAACATTCAGTACTTC

clone_size: few
d_call: .
j_call: TRBJ2-3
v_call: TRBV2
cdr3_aa: CASGGVGTDTQYF
cdr3_nt: TGTGCCAGCGGGGGTGTGGGTACAGATACGCAGTATTTT

clone_size: .
d_call: TRBD2
j_call: TRBJ2-3
v_call: TRBV18
cdr3_aa: CASSYLAGSTDTQYF
cdr3_nt: TGTGCCAGCTCCTATCTAGCGGGGAGCACAGATACGCAGTATTTT

clone_size: .
d_call: .
j_call: TRBJ1-4
v_call: TRBV4-3
cdr3_aa: CASSQGDRKGEELFF
cdr3_nt: TGCGCCAGCAGCCAAGGAGACAGGAAAGGTGAAGAACTGTTTTTT

clone_size: .
d_call: .
j_call: TRBJ1-5
v_call: TRBV10-3
cdr3_aa: CAISEEAGQPQHF
cdr3_nt: TGTGCCATCAGTGAAGAAGCTGGGCAGCCCCAGCATTTT

clone_size: .
d_call: .
j_call: TRBJ2-1
v_call: TRBV30
cdr3_aa: CAWSPGRSYNEQFF
cdr3_nt: TGTGCCTGGTCGCCCGGCCGCTCCTACAATGAGCAGTTCTTC

clone_size: .
d_call: .
j_call: TRBJ2-7
v_call: TRBV6-5
cdr3_aa: CASTPRRGEKYF
cdr3_nt: TGTGCCAGCACCCCCAGGAGGGGTGAGAAGTACTTC

clone_size: .
d_call: .
j_call: TRBJ1-2
v_call: TRBV4-3
cdr3_aa: CASSQGVTDSWAYGYTF
cdr3_nt: TGCGCCAGCAGCCAGGGGGTCACAGACTCCTGGGCGTATGGCTACACCTTC

clone_size: .
d_call: .
j_call: TRBJ1-3
v_call: TRBV2
cdr3_aa: CASSATDASGNTIYF
cdr3_nt: TGTGCCAGCAGTGCAACAGATGCCTCTGGAAACACCATATATTTT

clone_size: .
d_call: .
j_call: TRBJ2-2
v_call: TRBV30
cdr3_aa: CAWSLGGELFF
cdr3_nt: TGTGCCTGGAGTCTGGGCGGGGAGCTGTTTTTT

clone_size: .
d_call: .
j_call: TRBJ2-3
v_call: TRBV30
cdr3_aa: CAWLAEITDTQYF
cdr3_nt: TGTGCCTGGTTAGCGGAGATCACAGATACGCAGTATTTT

clone_size: few
d_call: TRBD2
j_call: TRBJ2-1
v_call: TRBV4-2
cdr3_aa: CASSQGIRAGGPGEQNEQFF
cdr3_nt: TGTGCCAGCAGCCAAGGAATTAGGGCGGGAGGCCCCGGAGAGCAAAATGAGCAGTTCTTC

clone_size: .
d_call: .
j_call: TRBJ2-3
v_call: TRBV18
cdr3_aa: CASSIRGPPAGDTQYF
cdr3_nt: TGTGCCAGCTCAATACGGGGACCGCCGGCGGGAGATACGCAGTATTTT

clone_size: .
d_call: TRBD2
j_call: TRBJ2-3
v_call: TRBV7-9
cdr3_aa: CASSRLAGGGDTQYF
cdr3_nt: TGTGCCAGCAGCAGACTAGCGGGAGGAGGCGATACGCAGTATTTT

clone_size: .
d_call: .
j_call: TRBJ2-7
v_call: TRBV21-1
cdr3_aa: CASSKGGRVTYEQYF
cdr3_nt: TGTGCCAGCAGCAAAGGGGGGAGGGTAACGTACGAGCAGTACTTC

clone_size: .
d_call: TRBD2
j_call: TRBJ2-1
v_call: TRBV5-1
cdr3_aa: CASSLVRSGSYNEQFF
cdr3_nt: TGCGCCAGCAGCTTGGTGCGTAGCGGGAGTTACAATGAGCAGTTCTTC

clone_size: many
d_call: TRBD1
j_call: TRBJ2-3
v_call: TRBV7-6
cdr3_aa: CASSLHRGTTDTQYF
cdr3_nt: TGTGCCAGCAGCCTCCACAGGGGAACCACAGATACGCAGTATTTT

clone_size: few
d_call: TRBD2
j_call: TRBJ2-7
v_call: TRBV29-1
cdr3_aa: CSDLTSGFSYEQYF
cdr3_nt: TGCAGCGACTTGACTAGCGGCTTCTCCTACGAGCAGTACTTC

clone_size: .
d_call: .
j_call: TRBJ1-2
v_call: TRBV5-1
cdr3_aa: CASSLEAGVNYGYTF
cdr3_nt: TGCGCCAGCAGCTTGGAGGCAGGCGTTAACTATGGCTACACCTTC

clone_size: few
d_call: TRBD1
j_call: TRBJ2-5
v_call: TRBV7-8
cdr3_aa: CASSLFPGTGTRKETQYF
cdr3_nt: TGTGCCAGCAGCCTATTCCCCGGGACAGGGACACGGAAAGAGACCCAGTACTTC

clone_size: .
d_call: .
j_call: TRBJ2-1
v_call: TRBV10-3
cdr3_aa: CAIRNYSDLYNEQFF
cdr3_nt: TGTGCCATCAGGAATTATAGCGACCTCTACAATGAGCAGTTCTTC

clone_size: .
d_call: TRBD1
j_call: TRBJ1-2
v_call: TRBV5-4
cdr3_aa: CASSLGPGGTNYGYTF
cdr3_nt: TGTGCCAGCAGCTTGGGTCCAGGGGGCACTAACTATGGCTACACCTTC

clone_size: .
d_call: .
j_call: TRBJ1-1
v_call: TRBV19
cdr3_aa: CASTRTGTTTEAFF
cdr3_nt: TGTGCCAGTACTAGAACAGGGACCACCACTGAAGCTTTCTTT

clone_size: .
d_call: .
j_call: TRBJ2-5
v_call: TRBV7-2
cdr3_aa: CASSLNPGVGETQYF
cdr3_nt: TGTGCCAGCAGCTTAAACCCAGGGGTGGGGGAGACCCAGTACTTC

clone_size: .
d_call: .
j_call: TRBJ1-1
v_call: TRBV29-1
cdr3_aa: CSVLRGMNTEAFF
cdr3_nt: TGCAGCGTTCTGAGGGGCATGAACACTGAAGCTTTCTTT

clone_size: .
d_call: .
j_call: TRBJ2-5
v_call: TRBV4-1
cdr3_aa: CASSPPRGGGETQYF
cdr3_nt: TGCGCCAGCAGCCCCCCCCGGGGCGGCGGAGAGACCCAGTACTTC

clone_size: .
d_call: .
j_call: TRBJ2-3
v_call: TRBV28
cdr3_aa: CASEGGIGTDTQYF
cdr3_nt: TGTGCCAGCGAGGGGGGAATAGGCACAGATACGCAGTATTTT

clone_size: once
d_call: .
j_call: TRBJ2-3
v_call: TRBV29-1
cdr3_aa: CSVESGGSTDTQYF
cdr3_nt: TGCAGCGTTGAGAGCGGAGGGAGCACAGATACGCAGTATTTT

clone_size: .
d_call: TRBD2
j_call: TRBJ2-1
v_call: TRBV5-1
cdr3_aa: CASSLIGLAEGQFF
cdr3_nt: TGCGCCAGCAGCTTAATTGGACTAGCGGAGGGGCAGTTCTTC

clone_size: once
d_call: TRBD2
j_call: TRBJ2-3
v_call: TRBV30
cdr3_aa: CAWSRGGRALTDTQYF
cdr3_nt: TGTGCCTGGAGTAGGGGCGGGAGGGCCTTGACAGATACGCAGTATTTT

clone_size: .
d_call: TRBD2
j_call: TRBJ2-3
v_call: TRBV27
cdr3_aa: CAGQTLATSTDTQYF
cdr3_nt: TGTGCCGGGCAAACACTAGCGACGAGCACAGATACGCAGTATTTT

clone_size: .
d_call: .
j_call: TRBJ1-1
v_call: TRBV7-8
cdr3_aa: CASSQFRVPGTEAFF
cdr3_nt: TGTGCCAGCAGTCAGTTTCGGGTCCCAGGGACTGAAGCTTTCTTT

clone_size: .
d_call: .
j_call: TRBJ2-3
v_call: TRBV27
cdr3_aa: CASSLRGDTQYF
cdr3_nt: TGTGCCAGCAGTTTGAGGGGAGATACGCAGTATTTT

clone_size: once
d_call: .
j_call: TRBJ1-4
v_call: TRBV6-5
cdr3_aa: CASGRGLYEKLFF
cdr3_nt: TGTGCCAGCGGGCGGGGGCTGTATGAAAAACTGTTTTTT

clone_size: .
d_call: .
j_call: TRBJ2-1
v_call: TRBV6-4
cdr3_aa: CASSGSAEMNEQFF
cdr3_nt: TGTGCCAGCAGTGGTTCGGCGGAGATGAATGAGCAGTTCTTC

clone_size: .
d_call: TRBD1
j_call: TRBJ1-2
v_call: TRBV19
cdr3_aa: CASSLRQGRVLSGYTF
cdr3_nt: TGTGCCAGTAGTCTACGACAGGGCCGAGTCTTGTCTGGCTACACCTTC

clone_size: .
d_call: .
j_call: TRBJ2-1
v_call: TRBV5-1
cdr3_aa: CASSFSSRPSYNEQFF
cdr3_nt: TGCGCCAGCAGCTTCTCTAGCAGACCCTCCTACAATGAGCAGTTCTTC

clone_size: .
d_call: .
j_call: TRBJ2-7
v_call: TRBV27
cdr3_aa: CASSLSRDTWSRYEQYF
cdr3_nt: TGTGCCAGCAGTTTATCCCGCGATACATGGAGCCGATACGAGCAGTACTTC

clone_size: .
d_call: .
j_call: TRBJ1-2
v_call: TRBV9
cdr3_aa: CASSVDRNYGYTF
cdr3_nt: TGTGCCAGCAGCGTCGACAGAAACTATGGCTACACCTTC

clone_size: .
d_call: .
j_call: TRBJ2-5
v_call: TRBV7-3
cdr3_aa: CASSPNQETQYF
cdr3_nt: TGTGCCAGCAGCCCGAACCAAGAGACCCAGTACTTC